This TCR beta chain was sequenced in a study of T cell responses to AZD1222 COVID-19 vaccine. Profiled with immunoSEQ multiplex PCR; TCRdb holds only in-frame clones, not every one. The data hold 150,000 to 200,000 clones, with about nine tenths observed a single time. The CDR3 covers 11 residues. The germline gives CDR1 SNHLY, CDR2 FYNNEI. The ends were cut back, 4 bases at V and 7 bases at J, with 4 bases in the middle. The material was peripheral blood, obtained on day 0 of AZD1222 vaccination. The TCR comes from an adult in good health. This chain joins TRBV2 and TRBJ2-2; D call uncertain. The CDR3, as DNA: TGTGCCAGCAGTGTTGGCGGGGAGCTGTTTTTT. Its protein is CASSVGGELFF. Looking up the rest from reference TRBV2 and TRBJ2-2 gives the full variable domain: EPEVTQTPSHQVTQMGQEVILRCVPISNHLYFYWYRQILGQKVEFLVSFYNNEISEKSEIFDDQFSVERPDGSNFTLKIRSTKLEDSAMYFCASSVGGELFFGEGSRLTVL.